This T cell receptor beta chain was profiled in a study of blood T cell repertoires in COVID-19. For the study at large: Samples representing acute and convalescent COVID-19 were sourced from the United States, Italy and Spain. Sample material is recorded as cDNA or gDNA derived from T cells, B-cell-depleted T cells, or PBMCs.

Authors' data handling: Estimates of nucleated cell counts were drawn from the amplification of reference gene primers. Clones were read by immunoSEQ multiplex PCR, and TCRdb kept only the in-frame ones, dropping some. V, J and clone size are taken as reported in that table, and D and trimming were inferred from the DNA itself. The table has some 270,000 clones, about 89% seen once; the top ten hold approximately 9%. Germline-derived CDR1 and CDR2 are ENHRY and SYGVKD. CDR3 size: 16 residues. Germline trimming cut 4 bases from V and 2 bases from J; bases unmatched to any gene: 11. This clone was counted a single time.

The clonotype comes from a man in his forties or fifties with active or convalescent COVID-19. The specimen was peripheral blood. The rearrangement joins TRBV10-3 to TRBJ2-7; 7 bases fit TRBD1. Here the CDR3 reads CAISGQGYGDPYEQYF. CDR3 nucleotide sequence: TGTGCCATCAGTGGACAGGGATATGGGGATCCCTACGAGCAGTACTTC.